Described below is a single TCR beta chain sequence and its context. The source of the sample is a study of blood T cell repertoires in COVID-19. For the study at large: COVID-19 samples collected from the United States, Italy and Spain covered acute and convalescent phases. Nucleic acid was either cDNA or gDNA, and it came from T cells, B-cell-depleted T cells, or PBMCs.

In Seattle, patients joined the study during active infection and were tracked longitudinally. Authors' analysis steps: Researchers report that nucleated cell counts were estimated from reference gene primer amplification. Produced via immunoSEQ multiplex PCR; TCRdb's table is partial and in-frame only. For V, J and clone size, that table is used; D and trimming come from the DNA. The data contain roughly 75,000 clones, approximately 80% of them seen just once; the ten biggest clones take up 9.5% to 15%. This CDR3 has 16 residues. CDR1 and CDR2 from the germline V gene are LGHDT and YNNKEL (reference sequence). V was trimmed by 4 bases and J by 5 bases, leaving 20 bases between them.

The sequencing sample was made of peripheral blood. The clonotype comes from a man between 45 and 60 years old with COVID-19, enrolled during active disease. J is TRBJ1-2 and V is TRBV3-1 (or the pseudogene TRBV3-2), with a weak D call TRBD1 (6 bases). CDR3 nucleotides: TGTGCCAGCAGCCCCTCTAGAGGGACAACCCGTTATGGCTACACCTTC. It yields the protein CASSPSRGTTRYGYTF.